The 10 T cell receptor beta chains below were found in one sample sequenced in a study of T cell clonotyping in hematopoietic cell transplantation. The protocol was immunoSEQ multiplex PCR, while the TCRdb copy is restricted to in-frame clones and leaves out a portion. The sample has about 6,700 clones, less than 40% seen once. The material sequenced was peripheral blood mononuclear cells, taken 30 days after allogeneic stem cell transplant. The receptor source for this set is a female patient aged 60 or older who had an allogeneic stem cell transplant, so the T cells may come from the graft donor. Some clones in this sample may be carry-over from other donors' samples.

The V call is TRBV6-5, the J call TRBJ2-7; 8 bases map to TRBD1. From germline, CDR1 is MNHEY and CDR2 SVGAGI. V lost 6 bases to trimming and J lost 0 bases; unmatched junction nucleotides: 4. The length of the CDR3 is 14 residues. CDR3 loop: CASREGTGSYEQYF. CDR3 coding DNA: TGTGCCAGCAGGGAAGGGACAGGCTCCTACGAGCAGTACTTC.

The chain has TRBV7-2 and TRBJ2-7; TRBD2 aligns across 10 bases. V was clipped by 9 bases and J by 4 bases; unmatched bases: 3. The CDR3 loop spans 12 amino acids. CDR1 is SGHTA, CDR2 FQGNSA, per germline. The CDR3 sequence is CASGSGGYEQYF. The DNA of the CDR3 is TGTGCCAGTGGTAGCGGGGGGTACGAGCAGTACTTC.

The genes are TRBV30 and TRBJ1-2; perhaps TRBD1 as D (5 bases). This CDR3 region has 13 residues. V lost 0 bases to trimming and J lost 7 bases, with 12 bases between them. The V gene's germline CDR1 is GTSNPN and CDR2 SVGIG (reference sequence). CDR3 DNA: TGTGCCTGGAGTGTCGTCAGGGTGGGTGGCTACACCTTC. Translation: CAWSVVRVGGYTF.

This clone was seen more than once but under ten times. The chain recombines TRBV5-1 with TRBJ1-1; D is unresolved. CDR3 length: 14 amino acids. CDR1 and CDR2 from the germline V gene are SGHRS and YFSETQ. V was clipped by 3 bases and J by 0 bases, with 9 bases between them. The CDR3 is CASSSDGMNTEAFF. The CDR3 nucleotides read TGCGCCAGCAGCTCGGACGGAATGAACACTGAAGCTTTCTTT.

J is TRBJ2-7 and V is TRBV5-6, with 7 bases fitting TRBD2. Germline V gene sequence: CDR1 SGHDT, CDR2 YYEEEE. V lost 5 bases, J lost 4 bases, and 18 bases stayed unmatched. The CDR3 has 17 residues. The chain's CDR3 is CASRSSSGQGRFYEQYF. In nucleotides, the CDR3 is TGTGCCAGCAGGTCCTCTAGCGGCCAAGGTCGGTTTTACGAGCAGTACTTC.

This clone was observed a few times. This chain uses TRBV10-1 with TRBJ2-7, with a weak D call TRBD2 (5 bases). The CDR3 length is 14 residues. Trimming left V 2 bases short and J 3 bases short, with 11 bases between. Germline CDR1 WNHNN, CDR2 SYGVQD (reference sequence). The CDR3: CASSEGPADYEQYF. The DNA of the CDR3 is TGCGCCAGCAGTGAGGGGCCAGCGGACTACGAGCAGTACTTC.

The V call is TRBV6-5, the J call TRBJ2-2; D is unresolved. This CDR3 is built from 14 residues. V was clipped by 1 base and J by 5 bases, with 8 bases between them. Per the germline V gene, CDR1 is MNHEY and CDR2 is SVGAGI. The chain's CDR3 is CASSYYWLTGELFF. CDR3 coding DNA: TGTGCCAGCAGTTACTACTGGTTAACCGGGGAGCTGTTTTTT.

This chain links TRBV30 with TRBJ2-4; tentatively, D is TRBD1 (5 bases). V gave up 5 bases and J gave up 8 bases, with 13 bases separating them. The CDR3 totals 12 residues. The germline gives CDR1 GTSNPN, CDR2 SVGIG (reference sequence). The CDR3 region is CAWGALGDIQYF. The CDR3 DNA follows: TGTGCCTGGGGGGCCCTAGGGGACATTCAGTACTTC.

This clone is large (0.1 to 1%) by share. The chain employs TRBV28 and TRBJ2-1; D might be TRBD1 (6 bases). CDR1 is MDHEN, CDR2 SYDVKM, per germline. The CDR3 length is 15 residues. The ends were cut back, 5 bases at V and 7 bases at J, with 18 bases in the middle. The CDR3 here is CASSLSGVLWNEQFF. DNA of the CDR3: TGTGCCAGCAGTCTCTCAGGGGTTCTGTGGAATGAGCAGTTCTTC.

This clone is labeled as medium-sized. The V call is TRBV15, the J call TRBJ1-4, with 8 bases matching TRBD1. V dropped 3 bases and J dropped 7; count of bases not matched to a gene: 4. Germline V CDR1 and CDR2: LNHNV, YYDKDF (reference sequence). The CDR3 covers 14 residues. CDR3 nucleotide sequence: TGTGCCACCAGCAGTGGACAGGGTGCTGAAAAACTGTTTTTT. Its translation is CATSSGQGAEKLFF.